The 3 T cell receptor beta chains listed next were all sequenced from one sample in a study of T cell changes during pregnancy in multiple sclerosis. Generated by immunoSEQ multiplex PCR, the TCRdb table keeps only in-frame clones and is missing some. Here the sample spans more than 85,000 clones, around nine tenths being singletons. The sequencing used peripheral blood, collected in the second trimester of pregnancy. The source of these receptors is a female donor with multiple sclerosis, enrolled in a pregnancy study.

This sequence joins TRBV5-1 and TRBJ2-3; TRBD2 is a possible D gene (5 bases). V was clipped by 7 bases and J by 1 base, with 16 bases between them. Germline CDR1 SGHRS, CDR2 YFSETQ. The CDR3 is made up of 15 amino acids. The CDR3 region is CASRILLAGTDTQYF. The DNA for the CDR3 is TGCGCCAGCCGGATCTTGCTAGCCGGCACAGATACGCAGTATTTT. Using reference TRBV5-1 and TRBJ2-3 for the parts outside the CDR3, the full variable domain is KAGVTQTPRYLIKTRGQQVTLSCSPISGHRSVSWYQQTPGQGLQFLFEYFSETQRNKGNFPGRFSGRQFSNSRSEMNVSTLELGDSALYLCASRILLAGTDTQYFGPGTRLTVL.

Only one count was recorded for this clone. This chain links TRBV4-1 with TRBJ1-5, with 8 bases identical to TRBD1. The CDR3 length is 16 residues. Germline V lookup: CDR1 MGHRA, CDR2 YSYEKL. Germline trimming cut 5 bases from V and 3 bases from J; bases unmatched to any gene: 9. CDR3 nucleotide sequence: TGCGCCAGCAGCATCTTACAGGGGGGCAACAATCAGCCCCAGCATTTT. This encodes CASSILQGGNNQPQHF.

The rearrangement links TRBV9 to TRBJ2-7; D is unresolved. The germline CDR1 and CDR2 sequences are SGDLS and YYNGEE. Between the trimmed V and J ends, which lost 3 bases and 6 bases, there was a span of 10 bases. The CDR3 sequence is 12 residues long. CDR3 residues: CASSGRRGEQYF. DNA of the CDR3: TGTGCCAGCAGCGGGAGACGAGGCGAGCAGTACTTC.